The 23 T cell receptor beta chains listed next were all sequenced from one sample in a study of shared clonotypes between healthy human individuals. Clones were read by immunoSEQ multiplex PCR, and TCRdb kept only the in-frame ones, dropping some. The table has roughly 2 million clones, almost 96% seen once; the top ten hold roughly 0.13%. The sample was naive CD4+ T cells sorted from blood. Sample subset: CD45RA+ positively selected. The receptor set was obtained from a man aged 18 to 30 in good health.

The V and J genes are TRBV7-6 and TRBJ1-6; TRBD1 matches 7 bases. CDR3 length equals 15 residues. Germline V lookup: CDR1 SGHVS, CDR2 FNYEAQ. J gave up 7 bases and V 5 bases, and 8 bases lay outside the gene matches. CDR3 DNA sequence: TGTGCCAGCAGCCCACAGGGGATTGGGAATTCACCCCTCCACTTT. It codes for CASSPQGIGNSPLHF.

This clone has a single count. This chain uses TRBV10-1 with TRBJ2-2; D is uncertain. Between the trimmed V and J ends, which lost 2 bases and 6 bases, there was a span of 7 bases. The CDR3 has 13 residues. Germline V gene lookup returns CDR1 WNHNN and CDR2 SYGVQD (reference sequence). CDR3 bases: TGCGCCAGCAGTGAGGGGTGGGCCGGGGAGCTGTTTTTT. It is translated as CASSEGWAGELFF.

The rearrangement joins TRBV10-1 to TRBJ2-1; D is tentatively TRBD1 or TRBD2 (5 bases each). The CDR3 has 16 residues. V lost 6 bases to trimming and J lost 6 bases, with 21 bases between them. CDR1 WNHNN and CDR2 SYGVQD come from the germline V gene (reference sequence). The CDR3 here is CASSPPNSGRINEQFF. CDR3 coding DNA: TGCGCCAGCAGCCCCCCGAATTCGGGACGGATCAATGAGCAGTTCTTC.

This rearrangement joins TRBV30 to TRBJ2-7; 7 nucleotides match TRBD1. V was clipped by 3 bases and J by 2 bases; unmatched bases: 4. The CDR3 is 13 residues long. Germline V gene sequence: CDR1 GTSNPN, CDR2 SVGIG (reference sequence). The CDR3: CAWRQGSTYEQYF. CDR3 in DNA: TGTGCCTGGAGACAGGGGTCGACCTACGAGCAGTACTTC.

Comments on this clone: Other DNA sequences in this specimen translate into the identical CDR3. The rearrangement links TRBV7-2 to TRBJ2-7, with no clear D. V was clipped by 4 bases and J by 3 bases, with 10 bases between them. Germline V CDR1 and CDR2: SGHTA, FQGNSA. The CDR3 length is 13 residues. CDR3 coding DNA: TGTGCCAGCAGCTCTTACACGGGCTACGAGCAGTACTTC. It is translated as CASSSYTGYEQYF.

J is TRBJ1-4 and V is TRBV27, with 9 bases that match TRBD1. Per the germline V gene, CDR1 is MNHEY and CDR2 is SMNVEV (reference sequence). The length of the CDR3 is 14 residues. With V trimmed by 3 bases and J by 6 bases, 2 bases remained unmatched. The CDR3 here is CASSFTGGYEKLFF. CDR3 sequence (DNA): TGTGCCAGCAGTTTTACAGGGGGCTATGAAAAACTGTTTTTT.

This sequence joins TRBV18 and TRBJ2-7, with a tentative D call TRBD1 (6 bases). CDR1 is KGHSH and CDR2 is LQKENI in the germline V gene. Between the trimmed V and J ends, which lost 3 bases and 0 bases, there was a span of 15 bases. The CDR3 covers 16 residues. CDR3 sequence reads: CASSPELRGASYEQYF. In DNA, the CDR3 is TGTGCCAGCTCACCCGAACTCAGGGGCGCCTCCTACGAGCAGTACTTC.

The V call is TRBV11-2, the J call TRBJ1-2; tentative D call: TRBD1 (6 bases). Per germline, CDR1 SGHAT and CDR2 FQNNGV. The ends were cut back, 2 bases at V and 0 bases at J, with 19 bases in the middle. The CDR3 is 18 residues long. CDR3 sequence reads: CASSLTTGPPDPNYGYTF. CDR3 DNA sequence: TGTGCCAGCAGCTTAACGACAGGTCCACCCGATCCTAACTATGGCTACACCTTC.

CDR3 DNA sequence: TGTGCCATCGGTAAAGAGTCCTACGAGCAGTACTTC. Its translation: CAIGKESYEQYF. The chain recombines TRBV10-3 with TRBJ2-7; no definite D call. CDR1 and CDR2 from the germline V gene are ENHRY and SYGVKD. This CDR3 spans 12 amino acids. Trimming shortened V by 8 bases and J by 1 base, and 9 bases separated the two germline ends.

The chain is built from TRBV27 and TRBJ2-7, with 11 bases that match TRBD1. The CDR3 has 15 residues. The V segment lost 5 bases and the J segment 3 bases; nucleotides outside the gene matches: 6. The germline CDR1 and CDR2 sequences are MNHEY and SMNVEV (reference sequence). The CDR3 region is CASSQGQGGIYEQYF. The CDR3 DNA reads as TGTGCCAGCAGTCAGGGACAGGGGGGGATCTACGAGCAGTACTTC.

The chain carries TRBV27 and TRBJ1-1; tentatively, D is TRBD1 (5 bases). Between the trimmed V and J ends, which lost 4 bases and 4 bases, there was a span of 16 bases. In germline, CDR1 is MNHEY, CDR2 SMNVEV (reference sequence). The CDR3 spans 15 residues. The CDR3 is CASSSAAGWATEAFF. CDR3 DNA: TGTGCCAGCAGTTCCGCGGCAGGGTGGGCCACTGAAGCTTTCTTT.

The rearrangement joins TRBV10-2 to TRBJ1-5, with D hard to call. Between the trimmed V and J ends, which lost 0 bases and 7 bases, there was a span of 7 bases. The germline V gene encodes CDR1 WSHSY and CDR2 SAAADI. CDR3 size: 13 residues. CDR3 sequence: CASSESSGQPQHF. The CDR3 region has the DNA TGCGCCAGCAGTGAGTCTTCTGGCCAGCCCCAGCATTTT.

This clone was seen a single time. Here the CDR3 reads CAWRSRPAQGETQYF. The CDR3, as DNA: TGTGCCTGGAGATCTCGCCCCGCCCAAGGAGAGACCCAGTACTTC. V and J are TRBV30 and TRBJ2-5; D gene uncertain. CDR3 length: 15 amino acids. Trimming took off 3 bases at V and 4 bases at J, with 18 bases between the two ends. Looked up from germline, CDR1 is GTSNPN and CDR2 is SVGIG (reference sequence).

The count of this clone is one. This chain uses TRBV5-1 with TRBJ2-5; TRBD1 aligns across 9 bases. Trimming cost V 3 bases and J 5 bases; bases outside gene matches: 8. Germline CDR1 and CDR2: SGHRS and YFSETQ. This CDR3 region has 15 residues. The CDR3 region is CASSSSDRGVETQYF. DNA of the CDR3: TGCGCCAGCAGCTCCTCGGACAGGGGTGTGGAGACCCAGTACTTC.

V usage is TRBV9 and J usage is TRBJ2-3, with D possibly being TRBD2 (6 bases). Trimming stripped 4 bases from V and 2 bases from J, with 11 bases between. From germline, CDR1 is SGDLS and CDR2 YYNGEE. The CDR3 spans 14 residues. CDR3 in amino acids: CASSLRTITDTQYF. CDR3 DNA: TGTGCCAGCAGCCTTAGGACTATCACAGATACGCAGTATTTT.

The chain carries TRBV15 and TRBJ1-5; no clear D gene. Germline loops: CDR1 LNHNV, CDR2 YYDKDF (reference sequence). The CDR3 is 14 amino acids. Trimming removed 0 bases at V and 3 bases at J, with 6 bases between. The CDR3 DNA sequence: TGTGCCACCAGCAGAGATGCTACCAATCAGCCCCAGCATTTT. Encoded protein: CATSRDATNQPQHF.

CDR3 nucleotide sequence: TGCAGCGTTGGACAGGGGAGAAGCTCTGGAAACACCATATATTTT. This encodes CSVGQGRSSGNTIYF. The chain employs TRBV29-1 and TRBJ1-3, with 8 bases fitting TRBD1. With V trimmed by 4 bases and J by 0 bases, 5 bases remained unmatched. This CDR3 contains 15 residues. Germline lookup yields CDR1 SQVTM and CDR2 ANQGSEA. Based on the CDR3 plus reference TRBV29-1 and TRBJ1-3, the full variable domain is SAVISQKPSRDICQRGTSLTIQCQVDSQVTMMFWYRQQPGQSLTLIATANQGSEATYESGFVIDKFPISRPNLTFSTLTVSNMSPEDSSIYLCSVGQGRSSGNTIYFGEGSWLTVV.

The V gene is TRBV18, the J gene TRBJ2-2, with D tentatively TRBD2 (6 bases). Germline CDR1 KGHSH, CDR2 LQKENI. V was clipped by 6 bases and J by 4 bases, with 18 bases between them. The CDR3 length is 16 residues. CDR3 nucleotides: TGTGCCAGCTCCGCCAACACGGGAGCTGTCACCGGGGAGCTGTTTTTT. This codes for CASSANTGAVTGELFF.

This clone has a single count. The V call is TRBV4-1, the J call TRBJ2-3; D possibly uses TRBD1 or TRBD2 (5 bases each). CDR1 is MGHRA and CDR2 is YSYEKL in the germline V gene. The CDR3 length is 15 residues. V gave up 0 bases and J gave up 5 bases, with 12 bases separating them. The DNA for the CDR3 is TGCGCCAGCAGCCAAGAGGGGCTAGCCCGAGATACGCAGTATTTT. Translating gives CASSQEGLARDTQYF.

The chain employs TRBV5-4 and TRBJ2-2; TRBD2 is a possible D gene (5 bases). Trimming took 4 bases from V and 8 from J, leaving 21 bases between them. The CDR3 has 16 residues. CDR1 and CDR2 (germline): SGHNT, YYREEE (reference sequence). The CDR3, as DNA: TGTGCCAGCAGCCCGGGCGGGCTGGGTGAAACTGGGGAGCTGTTTTTT. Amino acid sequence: CASSPGGLGETGELFF.

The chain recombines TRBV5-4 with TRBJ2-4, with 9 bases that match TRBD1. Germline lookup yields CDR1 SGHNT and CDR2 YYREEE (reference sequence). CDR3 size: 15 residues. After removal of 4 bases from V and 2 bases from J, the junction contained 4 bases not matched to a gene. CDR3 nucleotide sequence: TGTGCCAGCAGCCCGACAGGGGGAACCAAAAACATTCAGTACTTC. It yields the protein CASSPTGGTKNIQYF.

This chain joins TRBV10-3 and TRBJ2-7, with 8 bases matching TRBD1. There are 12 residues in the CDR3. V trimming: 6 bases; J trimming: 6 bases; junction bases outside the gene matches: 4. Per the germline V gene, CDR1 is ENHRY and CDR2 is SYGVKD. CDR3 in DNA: TGTGCCATCAGAGGGACAGGTGGCGAGCAGTACTTC. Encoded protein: CAIRGTGGEQYF.

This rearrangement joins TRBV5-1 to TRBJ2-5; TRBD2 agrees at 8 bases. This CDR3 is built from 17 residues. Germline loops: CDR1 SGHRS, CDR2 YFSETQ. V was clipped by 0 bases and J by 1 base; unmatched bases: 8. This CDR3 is CASSLAGTSGFQETQYF. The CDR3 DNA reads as TGCGCCAGCAGCTTGGCCGGAACTAGCGGCTTCCAAGAGACCCAGTACTTC.